Here is one T cell receptor beta chain with its context. The sample comes from a study of blood T cell repertoires in COVID-19. Assay: immunoSEQ multiplex PCR; the TCRdb copy retains only in-frame clones and omits some. Found here are approximately 170,000 clones, roughly nine tenths of them singletons; the top ten hold less than 3.5%. Germline loops: CDR1 SGHRS, CDR2 YFSETQ. With 4 bases clipped from V and 3 bases from J, the junction kept 3 bases outside the gene matches. The CDR3 has 13 amino acids. The sequenced sample was peripheral blood. The sequence derives from a man aged 65 to 85 with acute or convalescent COVID-19. V is TRBV5-1 and J is TRBJ1-1, with 7 bases aligning to TRBD1. The CDR3 protein is CASSGQVDTEAFF. DNA for the CDR3: TGCGCCAGCAGCGGACAGGTCGACACTGAAGCTTTCTTT. The whole variable domain, remainder taken from reference TRBV5-1 and TRBJ1-1, is KAGVTQTPRYLIKTRGQQVTLSCSPISGHRSVSWYQQTPGQGLQFLFEYFSETQRNKGNFPGRFSGRQFSNSRSEMNVSTLELGDSALYLCASSGQVDTEAFFGQGTRLTVV.